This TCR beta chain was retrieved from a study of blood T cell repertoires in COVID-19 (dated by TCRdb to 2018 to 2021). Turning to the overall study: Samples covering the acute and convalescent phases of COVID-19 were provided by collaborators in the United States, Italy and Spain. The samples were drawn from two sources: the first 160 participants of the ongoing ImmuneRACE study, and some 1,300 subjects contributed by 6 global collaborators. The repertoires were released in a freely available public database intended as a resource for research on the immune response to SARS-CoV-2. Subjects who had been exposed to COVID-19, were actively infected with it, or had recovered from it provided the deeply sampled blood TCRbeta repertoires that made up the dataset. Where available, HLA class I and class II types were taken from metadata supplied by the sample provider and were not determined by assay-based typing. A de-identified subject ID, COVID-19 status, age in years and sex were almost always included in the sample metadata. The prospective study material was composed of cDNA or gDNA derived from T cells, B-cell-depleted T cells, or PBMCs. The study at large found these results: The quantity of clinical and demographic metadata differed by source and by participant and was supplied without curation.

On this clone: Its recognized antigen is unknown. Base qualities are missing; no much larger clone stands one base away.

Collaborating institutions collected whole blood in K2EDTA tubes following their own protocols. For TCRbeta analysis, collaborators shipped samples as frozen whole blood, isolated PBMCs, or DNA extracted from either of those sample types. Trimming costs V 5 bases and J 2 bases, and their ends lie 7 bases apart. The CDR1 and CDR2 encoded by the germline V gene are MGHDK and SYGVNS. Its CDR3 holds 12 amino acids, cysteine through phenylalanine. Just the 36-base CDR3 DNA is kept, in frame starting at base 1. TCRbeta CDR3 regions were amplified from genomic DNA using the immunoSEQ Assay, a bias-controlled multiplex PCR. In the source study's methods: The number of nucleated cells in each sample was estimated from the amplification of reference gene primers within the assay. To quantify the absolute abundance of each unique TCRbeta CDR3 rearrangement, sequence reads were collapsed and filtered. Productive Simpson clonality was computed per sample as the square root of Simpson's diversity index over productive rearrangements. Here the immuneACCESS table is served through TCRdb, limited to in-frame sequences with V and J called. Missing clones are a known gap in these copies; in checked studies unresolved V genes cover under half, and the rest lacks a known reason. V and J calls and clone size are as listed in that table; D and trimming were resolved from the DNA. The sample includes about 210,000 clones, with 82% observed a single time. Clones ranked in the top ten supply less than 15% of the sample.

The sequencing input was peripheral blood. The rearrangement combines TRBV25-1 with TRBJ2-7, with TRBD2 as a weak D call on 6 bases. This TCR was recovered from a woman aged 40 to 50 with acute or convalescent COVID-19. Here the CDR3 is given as CASSWGAYEQYF. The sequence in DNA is TGTGCCAGCAGTTGGGGGGCCTACGAGCAGTACTTC.